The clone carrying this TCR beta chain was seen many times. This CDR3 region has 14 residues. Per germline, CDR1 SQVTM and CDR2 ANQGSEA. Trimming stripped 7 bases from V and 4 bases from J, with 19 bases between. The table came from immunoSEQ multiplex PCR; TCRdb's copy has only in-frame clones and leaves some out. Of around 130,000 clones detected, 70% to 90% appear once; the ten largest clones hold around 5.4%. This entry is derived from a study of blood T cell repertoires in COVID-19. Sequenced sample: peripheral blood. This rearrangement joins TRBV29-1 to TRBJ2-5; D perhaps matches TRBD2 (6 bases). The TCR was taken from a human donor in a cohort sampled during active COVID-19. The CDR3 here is CSAKSGGIRETQYF. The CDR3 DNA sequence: TGCAGCGCCAAGAGTGGAGGGATTCGAGAGACCCAGTACTTC.